This TCR beta chain appears in the sequencing data of a study of blood T cell repertoires in COVID-19. Study context: Samples taken during acute and convalescent COVID-19 were collected in the United States, Italy and Spain. The cDNA or gDNA used as material had been derived from T cells, B-cell-depleted T cells, or PBMCs.

The CDR3 totals 13 residues. V shed 9 bases and J 3 bases; nucleotides not matched to a gene: 6. Germline values: CDR1 KGHDR, CDR2 SFDVKD. Authors' methods: From reference gene primer amplification, estimates of nucleated cell counts were derived. The protocol was immunoSEQ multiplex PCR, while the TCRdb copy is restricted to in-frame clones and leaves out a portion. V and J calls and clone size are as listed in that table; D and trimming were resolved from the DNA. This table has roughly 49,000 clones, under 70% appearing once. The receptor comes from a woman in her 70s with acute or convalescent COVID-19. This chain connects TRBV24-1 to TRBJ2-5, with 7 bases fitting TRBD1. The sequenced sample consisted of peripheral blood. In DNA form, the CDR3 reads TGTGCCACCGAAGACAGGGTAAAAGAGACCCAGTACTTC. Amino acids: CATEDRVKETQYF.